This section outlines one T cell receptor beta chain sequence together with its context. Its cognate antigen has yet to be identified. Base-call qualities are not available, and no considerably larger clone is one nucleotide away. This sample was included in a study of shared clonotypes between healthy human individuals (dated by TCRdb to the early 2020s). In terms of the full investigation: A few men and two women, aged 18 to 49 years, made up the cohort. Between about 0.8 and 8.9 billion PBMCs per donor were obtained by leukapheresis. To increase sequencing depth and limit assay-specific biases, different laboratories used diverse techniques to prepare libraries and sequence TCR repertoires. For each donor, CD4 naive and CD4 memory were each given three plates, CD8 naive was given two plates, and CD8 memory was given one plate. The study deeply sequenced blood TCR repertoires of about 5 healthy adults to estimate repertoire size and the extent of clonotype sharing between individuals.

According to the germline V gene, CDR1 reads SNHLY and CDR2 reads FYNNEI. Trimming removed 4 bases from V and 2 bases from J, leaving 19 bases between the germline ends. From cysteine to phenylalanine, the CDR3 is 17 amino acids long. The CDR3 DNA has 51 bases and is translated from base 1. Broader findings and caveats from the paper: When four donors were compared, the shared fraction of clonotypes was about 5.2% for naive CD4, 3.5% to 4% for naive CD8, more than 2% for memory CD4, and about 0.36% for memory CD8. Based on pairwise subsampling, the degree of clonotype sharing among donors was expected to be affected by sequencing depth. Naive subsets generally had larger estimated clonotype richness than memory subsets did. Clonotypes shared by all four sorted-subset donors showed higher generation probabilities than non-shared clonotypes. Because the study included a small number of donors, the genetic and exposure-history diversity represented was limited. Sampling was restricted to blood, and TCR repertoires in tissues likely differ from the TCR repertoires found in blood. Rarefaction of sorted-subset datasets indicated incomplete sequencing despite the large sequencing depth.

Healthy HIV-negative adults with no recently reported acute infections or vaccinations were included as donors. Only Caucasian adults living in Nashville, Tennessee, USA were represented among the donors. CD8 memory samples were composed of magnetically selected CD45RO+ cells combined with CCR7-negative CD45RA+ effector memory (TemRA) cells. After blood collection by leukapheresis, PBMCs were isolated using Ficoll-Histopaque density gradient centrifugation and then cryopreserved in the vapor phase of liquid nitrogen. Analytical flow cytometry was used to check the purity and quantity of each magnetically sorted T cell population. Genomic DNA was isolated from every sorted fraction and measured by UV absorbance on a Nanodrop 2000c. TCR CDR3 regions were amplified from genomic DNA by multiplex PCR using the deep immunoSEQ assay. Extracted genomic DNA from each cell subset was distributed evenly across all wells of several immunoSEQ 96-well plates, and each plate was treated as a replicate. For sorted subsets, each replicate PCR was loaded with 200 ng genomic DNA, equivalent to 25,000 to 35,000 T cell genomes. Purified libraries were quantified with a Qubit 3.0 fluorometer, sized on a Bioanalyzer 2100, and re-quantified with the KAPA Library Quantification kit. Every immunoSEQ 96-well plate was sequenced on a separate single-read 150-cycle Illumina NextSeq 550 flow cell. Processing in the source paper ran as follows. Because the immunoSEQ output held only junctional sequences and lacked quality scores, the filtering could not match the filtering applied to full-length reads. To assign V/J genes and CDR3, sequences were annotated against IMGT germline references using PyIR, a Python wrapper for IgBLAST v1.9. Any read was removed if the V/J assignment was weak (E-value above 1e-6), the CDR3 was missing, or the read contained stop codons, out-of-frame junctions, or ambiguous translated residues. V3J clonotypes were defined by identical inferred V gene, J gene, and CDR3 amino acid sequence. Percentage overlap between repertoires was computed as shared unique clonotypes divided by the size of the smaller repertoire. RTK rarefaction, the Chao1 estimator, and Recon v2.1 estimates of unobserved clonotypes were used to assess repertoire richness. For all TCRbeta clonotypes obtained by the gDNA method from a few donors, generation probabilities were computed with OLGA. TCRdb carries this immuneACCESS record with in-frame sequences only. Its versions omit some clonotypes, under half of them owing to an unresolved V gene in the studies checked, with the rest unexplained. V and J calls and clone size follow that table, whereas D and trimming were derived from the DNA. The sample table shows roughly 660,000 clones, and 90% are seen once. The top ten clones comprise approximately 35% of the sample.

The sample consisted of memory CD8+ T cells from PBMCs. The cell subset or site label of this sample denotes: CD45RO+ cells pooled with CCR7-negative TemRA cells. The chain couples TRBV2 to TRBJ2-3, with the D gene possibly TRBD1 or TRBD2, each one fitting 7 bases. This TCR was sampled from a man aged 18 to 29 in good health. Some clones in this sample may be carry-over from other donors' samples. For the CDR3, the sequence is CASSGETGRALTDTQYF. The sequence in DNA is TGTGCCAGCAGTGGAGAGACAGGGAGGGCCCTCACAGATACGCAGTATTTT.